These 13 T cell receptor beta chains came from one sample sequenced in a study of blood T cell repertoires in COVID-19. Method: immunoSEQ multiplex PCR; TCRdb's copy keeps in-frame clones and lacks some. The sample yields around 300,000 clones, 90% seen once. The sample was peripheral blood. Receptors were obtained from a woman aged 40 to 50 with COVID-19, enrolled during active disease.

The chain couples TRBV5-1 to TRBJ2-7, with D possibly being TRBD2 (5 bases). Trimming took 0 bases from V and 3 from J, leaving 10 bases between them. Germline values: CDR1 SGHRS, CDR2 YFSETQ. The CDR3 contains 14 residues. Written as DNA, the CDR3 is TGCGCCAGCAGCTTGGTTCCGGGGAACTACGAGCAGTACTTC. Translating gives CASSLVPGNYEQYF.

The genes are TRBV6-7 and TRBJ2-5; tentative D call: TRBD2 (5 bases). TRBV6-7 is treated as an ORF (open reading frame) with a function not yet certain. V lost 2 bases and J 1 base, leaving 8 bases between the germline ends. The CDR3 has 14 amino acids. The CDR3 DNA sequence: TGTGCCAGCAGTTACAGACTACCCCAAGAGACCCAGTACTTC. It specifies CASSYRLPQETQYF.

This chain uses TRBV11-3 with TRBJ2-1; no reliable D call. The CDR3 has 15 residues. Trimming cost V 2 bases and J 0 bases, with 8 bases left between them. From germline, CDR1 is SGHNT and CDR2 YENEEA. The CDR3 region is CASSLTSSSYNEQFF. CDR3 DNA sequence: TGTGCCAGCAGCTTAACATCTTCCTCCTACAATGAGCAGTTCTTC.

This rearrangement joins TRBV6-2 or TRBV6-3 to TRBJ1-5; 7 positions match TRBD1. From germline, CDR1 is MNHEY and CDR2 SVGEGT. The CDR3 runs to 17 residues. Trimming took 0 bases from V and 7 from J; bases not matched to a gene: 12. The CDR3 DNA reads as TGTGCCAGCAGTTACTCGACAGGGAACCCCTTCGGCCAGCCCCAGCATTTT. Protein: CASSYSTGNPFGQPQHF.

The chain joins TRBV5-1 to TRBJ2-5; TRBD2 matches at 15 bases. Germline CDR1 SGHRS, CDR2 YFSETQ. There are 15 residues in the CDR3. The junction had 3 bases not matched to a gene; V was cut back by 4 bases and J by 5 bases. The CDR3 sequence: CASSPGLAGGETQYF. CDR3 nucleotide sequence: TGCGCCAGCAGCCCCGGACTAGCGGGAGGGGAGACCCAGTACTTC.

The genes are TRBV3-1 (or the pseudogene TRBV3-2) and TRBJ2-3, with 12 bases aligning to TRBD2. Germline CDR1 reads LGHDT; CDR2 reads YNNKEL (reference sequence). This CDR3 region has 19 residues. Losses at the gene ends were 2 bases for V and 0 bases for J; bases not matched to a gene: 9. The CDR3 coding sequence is TGTGCCAGCAGCCAAAATAGGGTGACTAGCGGGGGTAGCACAGATACGCAGTATTTT. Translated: CASSQNRVTSGGSTDTQYF.

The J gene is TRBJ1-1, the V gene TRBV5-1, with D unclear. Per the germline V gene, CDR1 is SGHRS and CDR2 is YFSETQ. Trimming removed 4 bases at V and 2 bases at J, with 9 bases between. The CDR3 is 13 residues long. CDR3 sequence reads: CASSPIRNTEAFF. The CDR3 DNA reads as TGCGCCAGCAGCCCCATTAGAAACACTGAAGCTTTCTTT.

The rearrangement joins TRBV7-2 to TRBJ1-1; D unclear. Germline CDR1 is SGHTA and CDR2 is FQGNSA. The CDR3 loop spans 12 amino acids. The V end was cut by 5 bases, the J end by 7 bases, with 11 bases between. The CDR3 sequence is CASSPLTGEAFF. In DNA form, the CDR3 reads TGTGCCAGCAGCCCCTTGACGGGTGAAGCTTTCTTT.

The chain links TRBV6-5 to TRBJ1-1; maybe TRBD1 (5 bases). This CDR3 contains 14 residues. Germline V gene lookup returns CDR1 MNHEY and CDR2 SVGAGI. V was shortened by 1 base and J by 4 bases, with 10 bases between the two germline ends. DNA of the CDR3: TGTGCCAGCAGTTACTACGGGGGGAGCACTGAAGCTTTCTTT. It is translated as CASSYYGGSTEAFF.

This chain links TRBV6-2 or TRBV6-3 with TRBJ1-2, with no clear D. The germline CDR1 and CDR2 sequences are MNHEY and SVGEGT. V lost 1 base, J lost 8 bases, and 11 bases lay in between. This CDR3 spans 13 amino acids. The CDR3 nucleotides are TGTGCCAGCAGTTACTTTGGTGAGGGCGGCTACACCTTC. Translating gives CASSYFGEGGYTF.

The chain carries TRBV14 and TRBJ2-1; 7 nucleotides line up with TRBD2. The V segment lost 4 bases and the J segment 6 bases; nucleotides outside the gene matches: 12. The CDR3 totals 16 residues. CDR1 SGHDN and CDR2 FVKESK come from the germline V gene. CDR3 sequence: CASSPEWGRALNEQFF. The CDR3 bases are TGTGCCAGCAGCCCCGAGTGGGGGAGGGCCCTCAATGAGCAGTTCTTC.

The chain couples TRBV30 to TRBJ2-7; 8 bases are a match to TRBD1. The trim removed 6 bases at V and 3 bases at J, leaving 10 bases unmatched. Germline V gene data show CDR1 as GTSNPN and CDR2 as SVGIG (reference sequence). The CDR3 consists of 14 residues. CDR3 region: CACQGQGIIYEQYF. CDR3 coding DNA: TGTGCCTGCCAAGGACAGGGAATCATCTACGAGCAGTACTTC.

The CDR3 region is CASSLSGTGGGYTF. CDR3 in DNA: TGTGCCAGCAGTTTATCGGGGACAGGTGGCGGCTACACCTTC. The V gene is TRBV28, the J gene TRBJ1-2; 8 nucleotides agree with TRBD1. This CDR3 region has 14 residues. J was trimmed by 8 bases and V by 1 base; bases with no gene match: 6. The germline V gene encodes CDR1 MDHEN and CDR2 SYDVKM.